Listed below are T cell receptor beta chains from one sample, sequenced in a study of T-cell reconstitution after alpha-beta-depleted transplantation in children. In TCRdb, the PCR reads were re-called with MiXCR into one record per CDR3 protein. Counted here are about 610,000 distinct CDR3 sequences, roughly a tenth occurring once; the ten biggest clones make up approximately 4.1%. The sequences come from PBMCs from the stem cell graft donor, collected from the stem cell graft. The receptors derive from a human donor who donated a stem cell graft to a child with acute myeloid leukemia. Both conserved end residues are part of each CDR3. Fields, in order: J gene, V gene, CDR3 protein.

TRBJ2-3 TRBV24-1 CATSPVGIGGSTDTQYF
TRBJ1-1 TRBV28 CAILDDRYTEAFF
TRBJ1-5 TRBV4-2 CASSQDGMGSNQPQHF
TRBJ2-5 TRBV7-2 CASTLAGKETQYF
TRBJ2-7 TRBV7-6 CASSLFGGTAENYEQYF
TRBJ1-1 TRBV12-3/TRBV12-4 CASSLRVGQGTNTEAFF
TRBJ2-5 TRBV4-2 CASSQSGASGEETQYF
TRBJ2-7 TRBV2 CASSDVSGSLSEQYF
TRBJ2-6 TRBV5-1 CASSREGVSSGANVLTF
TRBJ2-1 TRBV24-1 CATSDQVNEQFF
TRBJ2-3 TRBV7-6 CASSFRQGSTDTQYF
TRBJ2-1 TRBV7-3 CASSLTGGGENEQFF
TRBJ2-7 TRBV27 CASSLSGGGTSYEQYF
TRBJ2-3 TRBV7-2 CASSPAGDRGSGTQYF
TRBJ2-3 TRBV5-5 CASSLGGPVAQYF
TRBJ2-5 TRBV6-5 CASSRNGLAGDGETQYF
TRBJ2-1 TRBV6-2/TRBV6-3 CASSLLPVYNEQFF
TRBJ1-1 TRBV7-2 CASRPRDGVNTEAFF
TRBJ2-2 TRBV20-1 CSAQLGGTGNTGELFF
TRBJ2-1 TRBV20-1 CSASPRYNEQFF
TRBJ2-7 TRBV7-2 CASSSQRGSYEQYF
TRBJ2-1 TRBV20-1 CSARDPPGAGEQFF
TRBJ2-1 TRBV20-1 CSARRTSVNEQFF
TRBJ2-2 TRBV10-3 CASGRGGNTGELFF
TRBJ2-5 TRBV5-1 CASSPVGGGKETQYF
TRBJ2-7 TRBV27 CASSLFASGVGNEQYF
TRBJ2-2 TRBV20-1 CSAHQGAGELFF
TRBJ2-5 TRBV18 CASSSLSLREETQYF
TRBJ2-5 TRBV15 CATSRDRRLAGVETQYF
TRBJ2-7 TRBV20-1 CSARDQAGSSYEQYF
TRBJ1-4 TRBV11-2 CASSSGIGGEKLFF
TRBJ1-1 TRBV7-2 CASSLALQGSTEAFF
TRBJ2-5 TRBV7-2 CASSPITSMTQYF
TRBJ1-2 TRBV29-1 CSVEPFTGNYGYTF
TRBJ1-1 TRBV14 CASSQVTGYEAFF
TRBJ1-1 TRBV20-1 CSARDGQRNTEAFF
TRBJ2-1 TRBV7-3 CASSFAGVVYNEQFF
TRBJ1-1 TRBV7-9 CASSLTALNTEAFF
TRBJ2-3 TRBV11-2 CASRRVGGITDTQYF
TRBJ2-5 TRBV12-3/TRBV12-4 CASSLNQRETQYF
TRBJ1-1 TRBV20-1 CSARARGTEAFF